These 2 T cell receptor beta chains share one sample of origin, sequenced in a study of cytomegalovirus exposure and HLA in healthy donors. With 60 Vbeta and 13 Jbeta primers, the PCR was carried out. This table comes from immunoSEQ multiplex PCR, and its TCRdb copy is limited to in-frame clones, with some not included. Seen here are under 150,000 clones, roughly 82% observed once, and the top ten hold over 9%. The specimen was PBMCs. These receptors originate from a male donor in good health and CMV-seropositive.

The CDR3 is CASSTAGVTSRETQYF. As DNA, the CDR3 is TGCGCCAGCAGCACCGCCGGGGTTACTAGCCGAGAGACCCAGTACTTC. The gene calls are TRBV5-1 and TRBJ2-5, with TRBD2 as a possible D gene (6 bases). Germline V gives CDR1 SGHRS, CDR2 YFSETQ. The CDR3 is 16 residues long. Trimming shortened V by 4 bases and J by 4 bases, and 20 bases separated the two germline ends.

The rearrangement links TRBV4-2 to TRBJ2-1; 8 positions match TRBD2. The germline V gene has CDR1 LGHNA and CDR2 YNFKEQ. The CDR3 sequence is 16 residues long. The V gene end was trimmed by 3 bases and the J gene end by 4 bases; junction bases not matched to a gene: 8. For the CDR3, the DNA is TGTGCCAGCAGCCAGCGAGCGGGAGAGGGGTACAATGAGCAGTTCTTC. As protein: CASSQRAGEGYNEQFF.